The source of this T cell receptor (beta chain) is a study of cytomegalovirus exposure and HLA in healthy donors (dated by TCRdb to about 2017). Background on the whole study: In an earlier analysis of several hundred of the donors, approximately 260 Gb of sequence data and some 100 million unique TCR beta sequences from roughly 190 million T cells were reported. An early release covering around 630 HLA-typed donors comprised roughly 300 gigabases of sequencing data and roughly 86 million unique TCR sequences. The study used immunosequencing to profile the T cell repertoires of several hundred subjects and linked those repertoires to cytomegalovirus serostatus. To predict cytomegalovirus infection status, the study brought together high-throughput TCR immunosequencing, statistical association of individual TCRs with disease status, and machine learning. Typing coverage varied by locus: roughly 629-640 donors for A, B, C, DRB1 and DQB1; 522 for DQA1; about 570 for DPA1; fewer than 480 for DPB1. A later analysis re-analyzed previously published TCR beta repertoires from 550 to 700 donors and added high-resolution HLA genotyping to study TCR occurrence patterns. The later analysis used no new phenotypic data to find candidate immune exposures, relying instead on TCR beta sequences and their occurrence across donors. All discovery cohort repertoires had been generated using a single sequencing platform. Class I and class II HLA loci were covered by the typing at four-digit resolution. Of the roughly 400 genotyped donors, approximately 81% were placed in the genetic ancestry cluster associated with self-reported Caucasian donors. An earlier analysis of 587 of the donors used high-throughput TCR beta sequencing to judge whether each TCR beta V gene segment behaved as functional or pseudogenic. Among 398 genotyped donors of the cohort, an average of approximately 240,000 unique TCR beta nucleotide sequences were sequenced per donor, roughly a sixth of them non-productive. Besides the first cohort of 500 to 700 subjects, a separate validation cohort made up of 90 to 150 different subjects was used. Roughly 5 DR-DQ haplotypes were handled as single units for association and clustering, since linkage in the cohort was strong. Donor age, sex, ethnicity and CMV serostatus were compiled alongside the repertoire data. A later genetic analysis took genome-wide SNP genotypes for 398 of the 666 donors and used that subset as a discovery cohort. The study aimed to test whether signatures of past pathogen exposure could be identified by cataloging public T cell receptors.

What the authors observed across the whole study: Roughly uniform sequencing depth across donors was assumed in presence/absence analyses, although this assumption may not hold. Some IMGT-functional V segments, including TRBV6-2 and TRBV6-3, could not be told apart with the 87-base-pair reads, so those segments were excluded. Most TCR sequences were observed very rarely across donors, whereas some public TCRs were present in many individuals. A cluster of highly shared sequence variants was judged likely to be a technical artifact of the sequencing pipeline. Immune exposure information for the cohort was limited to CMV serostatus. A further reported finding was that TCR beta sequences accurately predicted the HLA-A and HLA-B alleles for most subjects in the first cohort. A later analysis associated about 18,000 TCR beta sequences with specific HLA alleles at a false discovery rate of 0.05. In a later analysis, the rate of TCR association differed among HLA loci, with DRB1 alleles having the most associated TCRs and HLA-C alleles having the fewest. In an earlier analysis of 587 of the donors, most TCR beta V segments appeared in productive rearrangements about 87% or about 30% of the time, broadly matching IMGT annotations. In this cohort, only TCR beta chains were sequenced, and detectable features were limited by the absence of alpha or paired-chain data. A later analysis found that HLA-associated TCR beta chains were more clonally expanded and had lower generation probabilities than equally common non-associated chains. In a later genetic analysis, fewer N-insertions in productive TCRs were reported among donors in an Asian-associated ancestry cluster than the roughly 700-donor mean. The authors suggested that the approach could potentially be extended to other disease states and immunological phenotypes. Because some donors lacked HLA typing at each locus, the association tests relied only on the typed subset. A later analysis reported that several top co-occurrence clusters appeared linked to parvovirus B19, influenza, CMV and Epstein-Barr virus. In vitro tests confirmed that a few of the cytomegalovirus-associated TCR beta chains recognize cytomegalovirus antigens. In both the original and validation cohorts, the classifier was reported to diagnose cytomegalovirus status with high specificity and sensitivity. Correlated functional status among segregating V segments might be attributable to linkage disequilibrium, but an unknown experimental factor could not be ruled out. The earlier analysis of 587 of the donors excluded some 15 rarely observed V segments, including chromosome 9 orphons, because counts were too low. In a later genetic analysis, a missense DCLRE1C variant was associated with V-gene and J-gene trimming of TCR beta chains, and the association was replicated in an independent cohort. Assigning TCR associations to individual alleles was difficult when HLA alleles, especially DR and DQ, strongly co-occurred. In a later analysis, most CMV-associated TCR beta chains were found to appear HLA-restricted, with HLA associations seemingly driven largely by CMV exposure. The study gave a list of around 170 TCR beta chains associated with cytomegalovirus.

Libraries were built with the immunoSEQ multiplex PCR assay. For the multiplex PCR, a mixture combining 60 forward primers for TCR Vbeta segments and 13 reverse primers for TCR Jbeta segments was used. Amplification of the CDR3 region of rearranged TCR beta genes was performed with a multiplex PCR assay on genomic DNA. On the Illumina HiSeq System, the amplified TCR beta libraries were sequenced as 87-base-pair reads. Turning to the authors' computational methods: A later analysis counted 75 million to 100 million unique TCR beta chains across the 700 or so repertoires, and some 11 million of these chains were shared by at least two donors. To remove PCR and sequencing errors, raw reads were error-corrected and collapsed into unique sequences using a nearest-neighbor algorithm that merged closely related sequences. Alignment of CDR3 sequences to IMGT reference sequences was used to assign V, D and J gene segments. For a sequence to be retained, a match of at least six nucleotides to both a V gene segment and a J gene segment was required. Rearrangements were classified as productive when the CDR3 lacked stop codons and remained in frame with V and J, and all other rearrangements were classified as non-productive. CDR3 was defined by IMGT convention, running from the second conserved V-encoded cysteine to the conserved J-encoded phenylalanine. In an earlier analysis of more than 550 of the donors, sequences lacking an unambiguous match to a single V gene segment were excluded. An earlier analysis of about 590 of the donors classified V segments as functional when productive rearrangements were above 56.7% and as segregating when the standard deviation between donors was above 5%. To diagnose cytomegalovirus status from the catalog of TCR beta chain sequences, a statistical classification framework was built. In a later analysis, TCR nucleotide sequences were compared against IMGT/GENE-DB human TR gene sequences so that V and J genes could be assigned. In a later analysis, CDR3 sequences and most-parsimonious VDJ recombination scenarios were assigned using the TCRdist pipeline. In a later analysis, each TCR beta chain was defined by its CDR3 amino acid sequence together with its V-gene family, and reads without a unique V-gene family were excluded. As a way to deal with suspected cross-contamination and a sequencing artifact, a later analysis dropped hundreds of nucleotide sequences that were highly shared and had low generation probability. For each public chain, a later analysis derived a clonal expansion index from normalized ranks of inferred template counts within each repertoire. In a later analysis, generation probabilities were computed using a VDJ recombination model fitted to out-of-frame rearrangements, and the results were checked against IGoR. Hypergeometric tests were used in a later analysis to score TCR-TCR, TCR-HLA and TCR-CMV co-occurrence, with a repertoire-size bias correction applied to the TCR pairs. A later analysis estimated false discovery rates by permuting HLA or CMV assignments 20 times. A later analysis grouped co-occurring TCRs with DBSCAN, adding TCRdist sequence similarity when clustering within HLA-allele-positive subsets. Repertoires with fewer than 30,000 or more than 120,000 public chains were left out of co-occurrence clustering, as were four to six repertoires with anomalous nucleotide sharing. Entries here come from immuneACCESS through TCRdb and include only in-frame sequences with V and J called. Some clones fail to appear in such tables; in the studies checked, an unresolved V gene covers under half of the shortfall, and the cause of the remainder is unknown. V and J calls and clone size are as listed in that table; D and trimming were resolved from the DNA. Present in this sample are 99,000 or so clones, over 75% of which were seen just once. The ten largest clones take up roughly 3.5% of the sample.

As to this clone: Its antigen remains undetermined. There are no base qualities to consult, and no much larger clone falls within one base.

Taken from the germline V gene (reference sequence), the CDR1 and CDR2 loops are MNHNY and SVGAGI. The CDR3 contains 13 residues, cysteine and phenylalanine counted. Kept here is only the CDR3 DNA, which spans 39 bases and is read in frame from base 1. Cut back by 0 bases and 10 bases, the V and J ends lie 12 bases apart. In total, 600 or so healthy bone marrow donors made up the cohort. All cohort members were sampled while nominally healthy, although unrecorded immune exposures were likely present. The donor tested CMV seropositive and was one of the 289 seropositive cohort members. A peripheral blood sample was collected from each donor, and TCR beta sequencing was performed on peripheral blood mononuclear cells. Genomic DNA was extracted from the blood cell samples with the Qiagen DNeasy Blood Extraction Kit.

This TCR was sampled from a female donor in good health and CMV-seropositive. This chain joins TRBV6-6 to TRBJ1-1; too little of a D gene remains to name it. Sample: PBMCs. The CDR3 protein: CASSYSVVRGAFF. The bases are TGTGCCAGCAGTTACTCTGTGGTCCGCGGAGCTTTCTTT.